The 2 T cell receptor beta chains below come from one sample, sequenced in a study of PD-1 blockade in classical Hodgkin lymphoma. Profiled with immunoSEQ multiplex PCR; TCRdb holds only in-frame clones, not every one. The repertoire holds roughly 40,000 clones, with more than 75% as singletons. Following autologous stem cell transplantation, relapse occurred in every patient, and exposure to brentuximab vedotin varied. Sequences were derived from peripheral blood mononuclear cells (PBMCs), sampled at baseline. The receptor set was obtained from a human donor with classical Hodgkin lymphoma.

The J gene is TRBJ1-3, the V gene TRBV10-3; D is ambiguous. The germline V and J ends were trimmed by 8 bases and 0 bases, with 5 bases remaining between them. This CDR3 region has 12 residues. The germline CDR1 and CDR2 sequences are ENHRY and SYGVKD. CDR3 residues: CAIGGSGNTIYF. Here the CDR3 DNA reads TGTGCCATCGGAGGCTCTGGAAACACCATATATTTT.

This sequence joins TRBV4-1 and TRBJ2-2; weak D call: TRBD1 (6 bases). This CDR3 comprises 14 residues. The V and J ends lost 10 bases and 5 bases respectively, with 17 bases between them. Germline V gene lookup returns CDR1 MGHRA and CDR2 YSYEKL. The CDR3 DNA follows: TGCGCCACCGCACAGGGCTGGGGAACCGGGGAGCTGTTTTTT. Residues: CATAQGWGTGELFF.